This entry describes one T cell receptor beta chain. The antigen is not known. These data are taken from a study of blood T cells in healthy people across ages. Study-wide points: Researchers report that TCR beta diversity correlated strongly with naive T cell percentage.

The use of a sample-barcoded 5' primer and a J-beta primer mix characterized a second PCR of roughly 7 to 11 cycles. TCRdb analysed the 5' RACE reads with MiXCR anew, one entry per CDR3 protein. Of about 1,600,000 distinct CDR3 sequences in the sample, 42% are singletons; the top ten hold under 8%. CDR3 size: 15 residues. V lost 1 base, J lost 0 bases, and 9 bases lay in between. At least 7 million PBMCs were isolated per sample. Sequencing was done on a sample of blood. The sequence was collected from a woman aged 18-29 years in good health. The chain employs TRBV12-3 or TRBV12-4 and TRBJ1-2; D unresolved. CDR3 in amino acids: CASSLVLPANYGYTF. In DNA form, the CDR3 reads TGTGCCAGCAGTTTAGTTCTCCCAGCTAACTATGGCTACACCTTC.